This T cell receptor beta chain emerged from a study of blood T cell repertoires in COVID-19. Turning to the study itself: PBMCs, B-cell-depleted T cells, or T cells provided the cDNA or gDNA that made up the material.

In the original workflow: Nucleated cell number was recorded as an estimate derived from reference gene primer amplification. TCRdb keeps only in-frame clones here, not all; method: immunoSEQ multiplex PCR. That table is the source of V, J and clone size, and D and trimming were worked out from the DNA. The table includes roughly 200,000 clones, 65% to 85% detected once. V dropped 4 bases and J dropped 1; count of bases not matched to a gene: 9. CDR3 length: 16 amino acids. Germline V gene lookup returns CDR1 LGHDT and CDR2 YNNKEL (reference sequence). The chain combines TRBV3-1 (or the pseudogene TRBV3-2) with TRBJ1-1, with TRBD1 identical over 7 bases. This receptor was identified in a man aged 40-49 years with active or convalescent COVID-19. Specimen: peripheral blood. As DNA, the CDR3 is TGTGCCAGCAGCCCCCGGGACAGATTAGAGAACACTGAAGCTTTCTTT. Its translation: CASSPRDRLENTEAFF.